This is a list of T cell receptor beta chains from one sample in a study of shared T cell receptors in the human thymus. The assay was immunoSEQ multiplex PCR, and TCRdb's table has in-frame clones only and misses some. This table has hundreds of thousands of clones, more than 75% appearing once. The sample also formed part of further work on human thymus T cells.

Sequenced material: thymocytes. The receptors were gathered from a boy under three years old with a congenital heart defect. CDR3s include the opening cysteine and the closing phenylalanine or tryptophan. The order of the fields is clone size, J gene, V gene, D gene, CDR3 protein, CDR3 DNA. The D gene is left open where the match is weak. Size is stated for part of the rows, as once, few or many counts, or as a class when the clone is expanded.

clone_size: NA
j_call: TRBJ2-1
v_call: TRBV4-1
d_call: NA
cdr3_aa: CASSQDPSGHNEQFF
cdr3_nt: TGCGCCAGCAGCCAAGACCCATCAGGGCACAATGAGCAGTTCTTC

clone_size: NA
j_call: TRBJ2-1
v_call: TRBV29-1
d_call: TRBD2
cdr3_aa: CSVDGLVYEQFF
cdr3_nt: TGCAGCGTTGACGGACTAGTGTATGAGCAGTTCTTC

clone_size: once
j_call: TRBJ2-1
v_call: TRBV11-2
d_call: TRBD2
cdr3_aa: CASSFDPREYNEQFF
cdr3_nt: TGTGCCAGCAGCTTCGATCCGCGGGAGTACAATGAGCAGTTCTTC

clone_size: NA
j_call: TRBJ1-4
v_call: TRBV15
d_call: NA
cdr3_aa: CATSRRATNEKLFF
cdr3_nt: TGTGCCACCAGCAGGCGCGCAACTAATGAAAAACTGTTTTTT

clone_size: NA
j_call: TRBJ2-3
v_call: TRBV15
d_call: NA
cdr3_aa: CATSLTPGRPRESFLDTQYF
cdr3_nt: TGTGCCACCAGCCTCACCCCAGGGAGACCACGGGAGAGTTTTTTAGATACGCAGTATTTT

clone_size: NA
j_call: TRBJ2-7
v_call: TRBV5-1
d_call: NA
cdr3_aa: CASSLCETYEQYF
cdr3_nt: TGCGCCAGCAGCTTGTGTGAGACCTACGAGCAGTACTTC

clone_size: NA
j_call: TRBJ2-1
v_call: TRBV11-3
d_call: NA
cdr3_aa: CASSAGWGDEQFF
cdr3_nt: TGTGCCAGCAGCGCAGGGTGGGGGGATGAGCAGTTCTTC

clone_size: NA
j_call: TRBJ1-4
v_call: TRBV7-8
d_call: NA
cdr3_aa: CASSSTGFATEKLFF
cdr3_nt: TGTGCCAGCAGCTCAACAGGGTTTGCGACTGAAAAACTGTTTTTT

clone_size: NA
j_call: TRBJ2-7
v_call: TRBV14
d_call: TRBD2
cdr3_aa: CASSQGTSGSSLYEQYF
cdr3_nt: TGTGCCAGCAGCCAAGGGACTAGCGGGAGCTCCCTCTACGAGCAGTACTTC

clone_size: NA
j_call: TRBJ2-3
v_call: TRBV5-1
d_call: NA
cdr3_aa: CASSLRVSASTDTQYF
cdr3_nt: TGCGCCAGCAGCTTGCGAGTCTCCGCTAGCACAGATACGCAGTATTTT

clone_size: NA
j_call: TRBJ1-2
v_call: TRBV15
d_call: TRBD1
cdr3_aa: CATSRDGGAGTGVANYGYTF
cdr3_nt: TGTGCCACCAGCAGAGATGGCGGCGCCGGGACAGGAGTAGCTAACTATGGCTACACCTTC

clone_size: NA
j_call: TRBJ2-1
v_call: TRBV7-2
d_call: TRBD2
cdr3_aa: CASSPTSGRWNEQFF
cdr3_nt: TGTGCCAGCAGCCCGACTAGCGGGAGATGGAATGAGCAGTTCTTC

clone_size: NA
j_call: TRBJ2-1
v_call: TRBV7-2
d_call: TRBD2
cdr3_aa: CASSLSPTETSGGAEEQFF
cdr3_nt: TGTGCCAGCAGCTTATCCCCTACAGAGACTAGCGGGGGGGCGGAAGAGCAGTTCTTC

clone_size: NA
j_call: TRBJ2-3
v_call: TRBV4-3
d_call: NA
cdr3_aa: CASSLLRTDTQYF
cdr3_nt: TGCGCCAGCAGCCTCCTTCGGACAGATACGCAGTATTTT

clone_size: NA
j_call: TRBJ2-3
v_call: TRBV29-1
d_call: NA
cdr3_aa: CSVRPLAVDTQYF
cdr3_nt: TGCAGCGTGAGGCCGCTAGCCGTCGATACGCAGTATTTT

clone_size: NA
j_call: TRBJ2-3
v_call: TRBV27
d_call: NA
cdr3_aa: CASSQFRVRTPSTDTQYF
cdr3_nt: TGTGCCAGCAGCCAGTTTCGGGTGAGAACCCCTAGCACAGATACGCAGTATTTT

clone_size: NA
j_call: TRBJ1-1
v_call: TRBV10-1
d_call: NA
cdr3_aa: CASSDRGQSEAFF
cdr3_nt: TGCGCCAGCAGTGACCGCGGACAAAGTGAAGCTTTCTTT

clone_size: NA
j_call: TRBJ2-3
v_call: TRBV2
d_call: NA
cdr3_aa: CASSVRATGPDTQYF
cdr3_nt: TGTGCCAGCAGTGTTAGAGCGACTGGCCCAGATACGCAGTATTTT

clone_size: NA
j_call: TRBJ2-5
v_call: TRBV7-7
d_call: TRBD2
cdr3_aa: CASSQLPLAGEETQYF
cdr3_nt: TGTGCCAGCAGCCAGCTTCCTCTAGCGGGAGAAGAGACCCAGTACTTC

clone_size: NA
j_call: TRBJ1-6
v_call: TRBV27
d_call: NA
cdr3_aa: CASSYRENSPLHF
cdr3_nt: TGTGCCAGCAGCTACAGGGAAAATTCACCCCTCCACTTT

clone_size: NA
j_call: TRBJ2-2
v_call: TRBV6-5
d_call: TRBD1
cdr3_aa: CASTHSDRRRLGELFF
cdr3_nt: TGTGCCAGCACTCACTCGGACAGGAGGAGGTTAGGGGAGCTGTTTTTT

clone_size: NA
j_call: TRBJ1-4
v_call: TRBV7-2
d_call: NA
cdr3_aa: CASSLGQKATNEKLFF
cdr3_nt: TGTGCCAGCAGCTTAGGACAGAAGGCAACTAATGAAAAACTGTTTTTT

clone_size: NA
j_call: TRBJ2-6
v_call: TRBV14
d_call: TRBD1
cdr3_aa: CASRGDRGLDGANVLTF
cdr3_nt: TGTGCCAGCAGGGGGGACAGGGGGCTGGATGGGGCCAACGTCCTGACTTTC